This TCR beta chain was profiled in a study of identical twins. Germline CDR1 and CDR2: SGHTA and FQGNSA. V lost 2 bases and J 6 bases, leaving 9 bases between the germline ends. The CDR3 covers 13 residues. With regard to this clonotype: The antigen is undetermined.

Findings and limits, study-wide: Researchers caution that invariant MAIT and iNKT cells could partly confound zero-insertion analyses. Monozygotic twin pairs showed more out-of-frame TCR alpha sharing than models estimated. Twins showed weaker excess sharing in their beta out-of-frame sequences.

TCRdb redid the calling of the 5' RACE reads with MiXCR, one entry per CDR3 protein. The sample carries 450,000 or so distinct CDR3 sequences, 14% recorded once. These data also featured in a second study, about yellow fever vaccine responses in identical twins.

This chain connects TRBV7-2 to TRBJ2-3; D gene uncertain. This TCR came from a woman aged 18-29 years in good health. The sample was CD4+ T cells sorted from blood. CDR3 bases: TGTGCCAGCAGCTTAATTGGTATCGATACGCAGTATTTT. Protein product: CASSLIGIDTQYF.